This T cell receptor (beta chain) was obtained from a study of monozygotic twins with inflammatory bowel disease. This CDR3 has 15 residues. The germline V gene has CDR1 SGHRS and CDR2 YFSETQ. TCRdb reprocessed the 5' RACE reads; each CDR3 protein has one entry and no DNA is given. This sample's clone table lists a few hundred thousand distinct CDR3 sequences. The origin of this receptor is a human donor with ulcerative colitis or Crohn's disease, or a healthy co-twin of an affected twin (not recorded which). The V and J genes are TRBV5-1 and TRBJ2-6. The sequencing sample was made of blood. CDR3: CASSSIGSGANVLTF. Drawing the rest from reference TRBV5-1 and TRBJ2-6, the complete variable domain is KAGVTQTPRYLIKTRGQQVTLSCSPISGHRSVSWYQQTPGQGLQFLFEYFSETQRNKGNFPGRFSGRQFSNSRSEMNVSTLELGDSALYLCASSSIGSGANVLTFGAGSRLTVL.